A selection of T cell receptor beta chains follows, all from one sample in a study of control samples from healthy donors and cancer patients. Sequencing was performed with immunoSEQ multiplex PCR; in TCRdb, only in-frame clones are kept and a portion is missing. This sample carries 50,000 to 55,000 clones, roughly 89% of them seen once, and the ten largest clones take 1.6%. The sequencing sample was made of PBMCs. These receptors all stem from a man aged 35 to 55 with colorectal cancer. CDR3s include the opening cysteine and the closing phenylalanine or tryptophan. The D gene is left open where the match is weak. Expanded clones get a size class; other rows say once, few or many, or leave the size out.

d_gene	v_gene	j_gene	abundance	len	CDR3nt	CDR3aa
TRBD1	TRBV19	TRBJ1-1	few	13	TGTGCCAGTAGTATGACAGGGAGGACTGAAGCTTTCTTT	CASSMTGRTEAFF
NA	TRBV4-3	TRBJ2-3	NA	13	TGCGCCAGCAGCCCCCATAGCACAGATACGCAGTATTTT	CASSPHSTDTQYF
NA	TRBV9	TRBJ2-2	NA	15	TGTGCCAGCAGCGTAGAGGGCGGGAACACCGGGGAGCTGTTTTTT	CASSVEGGNTGELFF
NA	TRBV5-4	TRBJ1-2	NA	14	TGTGCCAGCAGCTCCGGGACTTTGGACTATGGCTACACCTTC	CASSSGTLDYGYTF
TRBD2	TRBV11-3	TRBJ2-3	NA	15	TGTGCCAGCAGCCTAAACAGCGGGAGAACAGATACGCAGTATTTT	CASSLNSGRTDTQYF
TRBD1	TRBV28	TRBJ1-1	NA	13	TGTGCCAGCAGTCGCAGGGGGCAGACTGAAGCTTTCTTT	CASSRRGQTEAFF
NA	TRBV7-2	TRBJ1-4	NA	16	TGTGCCAGCAGCATAGGGTCGGGGGCAACTAATGAAAAACTGTTTTTT	CASSIGSGATNEKLFF
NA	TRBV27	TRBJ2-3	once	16	TGTGCCAGCAGTTTAAATGGGGCGCTGGGCACAGATACGCAGTATTTT	CASSLNGALGTDTQYF
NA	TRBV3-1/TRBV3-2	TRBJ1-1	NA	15	TGTGCCAGCAGCCCAGGACAGTACATGAACACTGAAGCTTTCTTT	CASSPGQYMNTEAFF
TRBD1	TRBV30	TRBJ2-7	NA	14	TGTGCCTGGACTAGGACAGGGATCTCCTACGAGCAGTACTTC	CAWTRTGISYEQYF
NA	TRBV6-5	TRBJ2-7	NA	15	TGTGCCAGCAGTTACTATACTAGCCCCAGTGTAGAGCAGTACTTC	CASSYYTSPSVEQYF
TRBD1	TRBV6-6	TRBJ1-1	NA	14	TGTGCCAGCAGTCAGACAGGGGCGAACACTGAAGCTTTCTTT	CASSQTGANTEAFF
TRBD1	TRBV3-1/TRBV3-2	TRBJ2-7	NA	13	TGTGCCAGCAGCCTTTACAGGGGTTACGAGCAGTACTTC	CASSLYRGYEQYF
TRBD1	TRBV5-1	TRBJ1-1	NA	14	TGCGCCAGCAGCTTTACAGGGGAGAACACTGAAGCTTTCTTT	CASSFTGENTEAFF
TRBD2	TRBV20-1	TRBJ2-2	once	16	TGCAGTGCTAGTGCGGGGGCCGGGAGGGACACCGGGGAGCTGTTTTTT	CSASAGAGRDTGELFF
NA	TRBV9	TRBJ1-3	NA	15	TGTGCCAGCAGCCCCCGACCGGAGTATGGAAACACCATATATTTT	CASSPRPEYGNTIYF
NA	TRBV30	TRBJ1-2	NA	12	TGTGCCTGGAGTACCCACAGGGATGGCTACACCTTC	CAWSTHRDGYTF
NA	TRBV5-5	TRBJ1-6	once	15	TGTGCCAGCAGCTGGTGGGACGGAAATAATTCACCCCTCCACTTT	CASSWWDGNNSPLHF
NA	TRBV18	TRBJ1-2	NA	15	TGTGCCAGCTCACCGGGGCAGGGCCAGGTCTATGGCTACACCTTC	CASSPGQGQVYGYTF
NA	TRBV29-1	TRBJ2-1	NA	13	TGCAGCGTTGGTCGAGCGGGTAACAATGAGCAGTTCTTC	CSVGRAGNNEQFF
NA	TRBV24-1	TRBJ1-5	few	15	TGTGCCACCAGTGAAGGGGGGGGACGCAATCAGCCCCAGCATTTT	CATSEGGGRNQPQHF
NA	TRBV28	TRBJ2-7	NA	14	TGTGCCAGCAGCTCCGGGACGCTTTATCCAGGTCGGTACTTC	CASSSGTLYPGRYF
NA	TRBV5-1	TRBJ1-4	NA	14	TGCGCCAGCAGCGTGACGACAGGTCACGAAAAACTGTTTTTT	CASSVTTGHEKLFF
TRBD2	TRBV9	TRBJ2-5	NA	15	TGTGCCCGCAGCGCCGGGGGGGGGCACTCAGAGACCCAGTACTTC	CARSAGGGHSETQYF
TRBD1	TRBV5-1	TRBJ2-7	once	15	TGCGCCAGCAGCTCCCGGACAGGGTATCTCCTCGAGCAGTACTTC	CASSSRTGYLLEQYF
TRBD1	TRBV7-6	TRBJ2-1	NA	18	TGTGCCAGCAGCTTAGGGATCAGGGGGCCCCAACCCGGCAATGAGCAGTTCTTC	CASSLGIRGPQPGNEQFF
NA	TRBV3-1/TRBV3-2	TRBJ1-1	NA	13	TGTGCCAGCAGCCAAGCCGGACCGACTGAAGCTTTCTTT	CASSQAGPTEAFF
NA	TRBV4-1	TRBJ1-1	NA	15	TGCGCCAGCAGCCAAGGCCCCACAAGGACCCCTGAAGCTTTCTTT	CASSQGPTRTPEAFF
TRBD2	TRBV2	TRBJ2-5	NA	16	TGTGCCAGCAGTCCGGGACTAGCCCTCGGCCAAGGTACCCAGTACTTC	CASSPGLALGQGTQYF
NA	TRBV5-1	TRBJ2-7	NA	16	TGCGCCAGCACCCCTCCAGGCCTTAAAAAGGGGTACGAGCAGTACTTC	CASTPPGLKKGYEQYF
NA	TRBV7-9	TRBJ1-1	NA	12	TGTGCCAGCAGCTTAGCTGAGACTGAAGCTTTCTTT	CASSLAETEAFF
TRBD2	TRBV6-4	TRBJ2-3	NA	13	TGTGCCAGGGGACTAGCGGTTTTAGATACGCAGTATTTT	CARGLAVLDTQYF
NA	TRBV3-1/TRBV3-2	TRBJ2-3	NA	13	TGTGCCAGCAGCCAACGAACCGACCATACGCAGTATTTT	CASSQRTDHTQYF
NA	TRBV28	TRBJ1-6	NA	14	TGTGCCAGCCAGCAAGCAGGGGCTAATTCACCCCTCCACTTT	CASQQAGANSPLHF
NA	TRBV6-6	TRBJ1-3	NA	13	TGTGCCAGCAGGTCAGGGTCTGGAAACACCATATATTTT	CASRSGSGNTIYF
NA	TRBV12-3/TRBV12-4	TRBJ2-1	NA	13	TGTGCCAGCAGTCCCTTAACTAGGCGAGAGCAGTTCTTC	CASSPLTRREQFF
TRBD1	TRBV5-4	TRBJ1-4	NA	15	TGTGCCAGCAGCCTTCCGGACAGGGAAAGCGAAAAACTGTTTTTT	CASSLPDRESEKLFF
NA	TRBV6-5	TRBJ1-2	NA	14	TGTGCCAGCAGTATCCGACAGGACCACTATGGCTACACCTTC	CASSIRQDHYGYTF
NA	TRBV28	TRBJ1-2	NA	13	TGTGCCAGCACTATCGACCCCTACTATGGCTACACCTTC	CASTIDPYYGYTF
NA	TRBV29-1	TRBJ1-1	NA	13	TGCAGCGGTAACAGGGATTGGGGCTCTGAAGCTTTCTTT	CSGNRDWGSEAFF
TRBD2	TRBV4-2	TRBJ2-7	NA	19	TGTGCCAGCAGCCAAGGGGGGACTAGCGGGAGTTCCCTCCCTAACGAGCAGTACTTC	CASSQGGTSGSSLPNEQYF
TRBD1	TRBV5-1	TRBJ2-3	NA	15	TGCGCCAGCAGTCCGCGACAGGGGAACACAGATACGCAGTATTTT	CASSPRQGNTDTQYF
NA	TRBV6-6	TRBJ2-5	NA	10	TGTGCCACTGGTGTGGAGACCCAGTACTTC	CATGVETQYF
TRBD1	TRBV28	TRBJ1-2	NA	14	TGTGCCAGCAGATCGGGACAGGGGTTCTATGGCTACACCTTC	CASRSGQGFYGYTF
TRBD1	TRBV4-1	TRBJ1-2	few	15	TGCGCCAGCAGCCAATCCGGGACAGGGGTTGGTGGCTACACCTTC	CASSQSGTGVGGYTF
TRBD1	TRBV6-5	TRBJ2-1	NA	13	TGTGCCAGCAGTAACAGGGGGTGGAATGAGCAGTTCTTC	CASSNRGWNEQFF
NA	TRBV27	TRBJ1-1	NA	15	TGTGCCAGCAGATCTCTAGGGATTGGGAACACTGAAGCTTTCTTT	CASRSLGIGNTEAFF
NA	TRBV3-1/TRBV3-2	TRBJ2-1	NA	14	TGTGCCAGCAGCCCTACTATGGCAGGGAATGAGCAGTTCTTC	CASSPTMAGNEQFF
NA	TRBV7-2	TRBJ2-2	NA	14	TGTGCCAGCACCCCTCGAGTCGACACCGGGGAGCTGTTTTTT	CASTPRVDTGELFF
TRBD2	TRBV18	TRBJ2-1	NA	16	TGTGCCAGCTCACCACGGGGCGGGAGTTCGATCAATGAGCAGTTCTTC	CASSPRGGSSINEQFF
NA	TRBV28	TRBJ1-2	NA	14	TGTGCCAGCAGTTCCCTGACAGATGGGGATGGCTACACCTTC	CASSSLTDGDGYTF
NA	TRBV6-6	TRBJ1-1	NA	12	TGTGCCAGCAGCGACCGTTGGGGTGAAGCTTTCTTT	CASSDRWGEAFF
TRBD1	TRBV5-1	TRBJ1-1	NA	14	TGCGCCAGCAGCTTGCAGGGGGCGTACACTGAAGCTTTCTTT	CASSLQGAYTEAFF
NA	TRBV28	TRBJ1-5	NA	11	TGTGCCAGCGGAAGCAATCAGCCCCAGCATTTT	CASGSNQPQHF
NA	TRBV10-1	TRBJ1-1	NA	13	TGCGCCAGCAGTGAACTGATGAACACTGAAGCTTTCTTT	CASSELMNTEAFF
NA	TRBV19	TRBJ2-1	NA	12	TGTGCCAGTAGTATAGAAGGAGCAGGGCAGTTCTTC	CASSIEGAGQFF
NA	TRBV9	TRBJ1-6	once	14	TGTGCCAGCAGCGTAGATGGGGAGCGGTCACCCCTCCACTTT	CASSVDGERSPLHF